This TCR beta chain was documented in a study of cytomegalovirus exposure and HLA in healthy donors. Primers included in the PCR were 60 Vbeta and 13 Jbeta primers. TCRdb's table, derived via immunoSEQ multiplex PCR, lists solely in-frame clones and lacks some. The sample totals tens of thousands of clones. Trimming took 6 bases from V and 4 from J; bases not matched to a gene: 11. Germline V gene data show CDR1 as MNHNS and CDR2 as SASEGT. The CDR3 consists of 15 residues. Sequencing input: PBMCs. This TCR was sampled from a male donor in good health and CMV-seropositive. The chain combines TRBV6-1 with TRBJ2-7; 8 nucleotides agree with TRBD1. In nucleotides, the CDR3 is TGTGCCAGCAGAGTCACAGTGACAGGGGCGTACGAGCAGTACTTC. This encodes CASRVTVTGAYEQYF.